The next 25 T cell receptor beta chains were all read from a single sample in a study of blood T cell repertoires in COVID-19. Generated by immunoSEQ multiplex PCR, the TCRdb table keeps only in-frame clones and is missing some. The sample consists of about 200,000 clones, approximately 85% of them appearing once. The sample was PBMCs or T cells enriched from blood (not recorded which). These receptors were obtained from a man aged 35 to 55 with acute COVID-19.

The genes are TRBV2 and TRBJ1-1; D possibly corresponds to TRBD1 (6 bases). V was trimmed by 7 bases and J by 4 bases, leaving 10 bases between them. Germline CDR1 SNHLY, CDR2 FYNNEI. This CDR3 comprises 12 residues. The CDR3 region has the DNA TGTGCCAGCACTATGGACAGCACTGAAGCTTTCTTT. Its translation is CASTMDSTEAFF.

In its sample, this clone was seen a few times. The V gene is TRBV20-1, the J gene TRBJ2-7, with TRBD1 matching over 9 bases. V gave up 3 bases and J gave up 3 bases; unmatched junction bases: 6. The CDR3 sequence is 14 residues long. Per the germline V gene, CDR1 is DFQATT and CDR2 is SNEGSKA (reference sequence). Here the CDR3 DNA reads TGCAGTGCTAGTGTTGAGACAGGGGGCTACGAGCAGTACTTC. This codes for CSASVETGGYEQYF.

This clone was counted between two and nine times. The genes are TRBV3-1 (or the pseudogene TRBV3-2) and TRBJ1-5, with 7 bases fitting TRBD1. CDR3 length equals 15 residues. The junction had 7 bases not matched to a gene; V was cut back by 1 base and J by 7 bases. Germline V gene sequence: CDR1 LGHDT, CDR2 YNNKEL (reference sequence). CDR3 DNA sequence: TGTGCCAGCAGCCAAGGTCCAGGGGGACGACAGCCCCAGCATTTT. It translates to CASSQGPGGRQPQHF.

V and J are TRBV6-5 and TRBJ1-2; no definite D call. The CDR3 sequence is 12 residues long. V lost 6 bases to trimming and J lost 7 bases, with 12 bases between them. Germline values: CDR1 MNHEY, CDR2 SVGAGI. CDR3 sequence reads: CASRRGSFGYTF. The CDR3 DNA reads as TGTGCCAGCAGGCGCGGCAGTTTTGGCTACACCTTC.

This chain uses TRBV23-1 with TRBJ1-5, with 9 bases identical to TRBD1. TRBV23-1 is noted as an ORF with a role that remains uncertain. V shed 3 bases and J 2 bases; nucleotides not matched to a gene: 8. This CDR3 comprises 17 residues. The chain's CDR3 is CASSHTGTGPCNQPQHF. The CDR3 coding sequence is TGCGCCAGCAGTCACACAGGGACAGGGCCTTGCAATCAGCCCCAGCATTTT.

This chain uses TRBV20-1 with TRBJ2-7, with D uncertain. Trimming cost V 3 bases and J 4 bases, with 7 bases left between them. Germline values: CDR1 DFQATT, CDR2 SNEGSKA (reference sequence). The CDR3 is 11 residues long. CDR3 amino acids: CSASLQYEQYF. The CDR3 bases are TGCAGTGCTAGTCTACAGTACGAGCAGTACTTC.

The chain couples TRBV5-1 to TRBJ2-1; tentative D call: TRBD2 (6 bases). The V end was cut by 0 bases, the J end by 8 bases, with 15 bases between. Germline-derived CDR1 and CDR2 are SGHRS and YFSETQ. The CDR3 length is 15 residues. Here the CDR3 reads CASSLVGGGGDEQFF. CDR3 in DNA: TGCGCCAGCAGCTTGGTCGGGGGAGGTGGGGATGAGCAGTTCTTC.

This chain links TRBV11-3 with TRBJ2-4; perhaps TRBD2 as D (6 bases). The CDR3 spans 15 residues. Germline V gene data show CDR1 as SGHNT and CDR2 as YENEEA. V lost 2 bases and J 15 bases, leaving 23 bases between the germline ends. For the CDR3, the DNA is TGTGCCAGCAGCTTATGCCAGTCGCACACCGGGACTCCGTACTTC. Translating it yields CASSLCQSHTGTPYF.

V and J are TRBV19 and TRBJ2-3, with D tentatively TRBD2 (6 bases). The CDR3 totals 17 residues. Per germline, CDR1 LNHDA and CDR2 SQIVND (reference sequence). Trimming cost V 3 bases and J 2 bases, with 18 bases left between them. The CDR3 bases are TGTGCCAGTAGTATTCCAGGCCGGGGACTGCTCACAGATACGCAGTATTTT. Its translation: CASSIPGRGLLTDTQYF.

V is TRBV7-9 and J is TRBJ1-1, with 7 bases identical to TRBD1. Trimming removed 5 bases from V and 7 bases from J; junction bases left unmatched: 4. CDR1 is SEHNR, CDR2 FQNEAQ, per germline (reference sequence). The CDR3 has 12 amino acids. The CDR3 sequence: CASSLTGFEAFF. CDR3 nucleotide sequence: TGTGCCAGCAGCCTGACAGGGTTTGAAGCTTTCTTT.

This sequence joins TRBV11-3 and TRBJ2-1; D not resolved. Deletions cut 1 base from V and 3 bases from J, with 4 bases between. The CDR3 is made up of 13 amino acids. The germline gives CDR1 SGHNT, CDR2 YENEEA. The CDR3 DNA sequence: TGTGCCAGCAGCTTAGGAGGCTACAATGAGCAGTTCTTC. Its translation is CASSLGGYNEQFF.

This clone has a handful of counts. CDR3: CASSLFPSGSGDEQFF. The CDR3 DNA sequence: TGTGCCAGCAGCTTGTTCCCTAGCGGGAGTGGTGATGAGCAGTTCTTC. The chain carries TRBV7-6 and TRBJ2-1, with 10 bases aligning to TRBD2. This CDR3 is built from 16 residues. After removal of 3 bases from V and 8 bases from J, the junction contained 10 bases not matched to a gene. Looked up from germline, CDR1 is SGHVS and CDR2 is FNYEAQ.

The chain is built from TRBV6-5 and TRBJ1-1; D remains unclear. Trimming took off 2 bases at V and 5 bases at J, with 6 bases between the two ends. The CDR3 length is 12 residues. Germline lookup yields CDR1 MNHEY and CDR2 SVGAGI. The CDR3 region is CASSYAGTEAFF. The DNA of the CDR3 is TGTGCCAGCAGTTACGCAGGTACTGAAGCTTTCTTT.

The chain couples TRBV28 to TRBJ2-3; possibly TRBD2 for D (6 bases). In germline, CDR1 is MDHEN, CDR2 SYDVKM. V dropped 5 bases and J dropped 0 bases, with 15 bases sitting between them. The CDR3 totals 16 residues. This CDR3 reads CASSPLGAGSTDTQYF. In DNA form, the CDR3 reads TGTGCCAGCAGTCCCCTGGGCGCGGGGAGCACAGATACGCAGTATTTT.

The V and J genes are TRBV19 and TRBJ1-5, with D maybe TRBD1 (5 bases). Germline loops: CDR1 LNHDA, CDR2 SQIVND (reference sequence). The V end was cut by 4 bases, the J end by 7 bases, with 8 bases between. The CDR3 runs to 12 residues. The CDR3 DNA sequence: TGTGCCAGTAGTACAGGGTTGCAGCCCCAGCATTTT. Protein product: CASSTGLQPQHF.

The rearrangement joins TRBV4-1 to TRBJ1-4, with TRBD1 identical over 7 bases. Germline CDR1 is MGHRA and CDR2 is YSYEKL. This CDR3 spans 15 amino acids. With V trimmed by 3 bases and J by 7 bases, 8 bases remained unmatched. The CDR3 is CASSQMGTALEKLFF. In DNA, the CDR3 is TGCGCCAGCAGCCAGATGGGGACAGCTCTTGAAAAACTGTTTTTT.

The DNA of the CDR3 is TGTGCCAGCAGCGCACAGGTAGATAATTCACCCCTCCACTTT. Translation gives CASSAQVDNSPLHF. The rearrangement joins TRBV2 to TRBJ1-6; a possible D gene is TRBD1 (5 bases). Deletions cut 6 bases from V and 5 bases from J, with 11 bases between. This CDR3 spans 14 amino acids. The germline CDR1 and CDR2 sequences are SNHLY and FYNNEI.

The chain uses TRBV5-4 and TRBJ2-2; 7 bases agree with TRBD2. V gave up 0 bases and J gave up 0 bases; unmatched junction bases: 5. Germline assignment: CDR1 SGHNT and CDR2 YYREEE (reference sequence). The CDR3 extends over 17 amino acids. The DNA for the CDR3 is TGTGCCAGCAGCTTGGGGGTAGCGGGCTCGAACACCGGGGAGCTGTTTTTT. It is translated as CASSLGVAGSNTGELFF.

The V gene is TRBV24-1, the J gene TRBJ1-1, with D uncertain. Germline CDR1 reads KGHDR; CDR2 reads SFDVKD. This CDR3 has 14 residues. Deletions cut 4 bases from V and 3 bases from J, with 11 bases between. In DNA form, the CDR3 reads TGTGCCACCAGTGAAGCGGGCGGGGACACTGAAGCTTTCTTT. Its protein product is CATSEAGGDTEAFF.

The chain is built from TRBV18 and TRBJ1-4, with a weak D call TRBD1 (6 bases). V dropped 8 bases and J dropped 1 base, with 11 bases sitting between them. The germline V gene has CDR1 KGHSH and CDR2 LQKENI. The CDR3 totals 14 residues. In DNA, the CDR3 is TGTGCCAGCCGGGCAGGGGTAACTAATGAAAAACTGTTTTTT. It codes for CASRAGVTNEKLFF.

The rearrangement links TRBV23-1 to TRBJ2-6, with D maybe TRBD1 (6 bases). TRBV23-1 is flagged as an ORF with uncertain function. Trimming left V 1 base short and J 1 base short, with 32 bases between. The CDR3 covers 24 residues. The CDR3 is CASSQYHPRDGGEGGQSGANVLTF. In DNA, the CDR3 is TGCGCCAGCAGTCAATACCACCCCCGGGACGGCGGAGAGGGTGGACAGTCTGGGGCCAACGTCCTGACTTTC.

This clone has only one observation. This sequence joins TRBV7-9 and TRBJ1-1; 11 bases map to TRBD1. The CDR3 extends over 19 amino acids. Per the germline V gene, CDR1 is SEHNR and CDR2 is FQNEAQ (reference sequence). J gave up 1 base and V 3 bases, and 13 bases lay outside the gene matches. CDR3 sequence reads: CASSLAVGQGAFWNTEAFF. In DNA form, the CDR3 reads TGTGCCAGCAGCTTGGCGGTCGGACAGGGGGCATTTTGGAACACTGAAGCTTTCTTT.

The DNA for the CDR3 is TGTGCCAGCAGCTTAGCCATTTTAGCGGGACCACCCTACAATGAGCAGTTCTTC. This encodes CASSLAILAGPPYNEQFF. The V call is TRBV7-2, the J call TRBJ2-1; 8 bases match TRBD2. The germline CDR1 and CDR2 sequences are SGHTA and FQGNSA. The CDR3 spans 18 residues. V gave up 0 bases and J gave up 2 bases; unmatched junction bases: 9. The entire variable domain, with the rest obtained from reference TRBV7-2 and TRBJ2-1, is as follows: GAGVSQSPSNKVTEKGKDVELRCDPISGHTALYWYRQSLGQGLEFLIYFQGNSAPDKSGLPSDRFSAERTGGSVSTLTIQRTQQEDSAVYLCASSLAILAGPPYNEQFFGPGTRLTVL.

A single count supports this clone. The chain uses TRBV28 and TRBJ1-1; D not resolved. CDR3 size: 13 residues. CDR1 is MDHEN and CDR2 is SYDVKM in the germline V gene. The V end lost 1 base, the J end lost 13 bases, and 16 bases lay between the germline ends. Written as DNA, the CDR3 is TGTGCCAGCAGTTTATTTCTGGCCCTTGAGGTTTTCTTT. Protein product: CASSLFLALEVFF.

CDR3 residues: CASSVRSTAFF. CDR3 sequence (DNA): TGTGCCAGCAGCGTACGGTCTACCGCTTTCTTT. This sequence joins TRBV3-1 (or the pseudogene TRBV3-2) and TRBJ1-1; D gene uncertain. This CDR3 contains 11 residues. Germline V gene lookup returns CDR1 LGHDT and CDR2 YNNKEL (reference sequence). Deletions cut 5 bases from V and 11 bases from J, with 12 bases between.